This T cell receptor (beta chain) is drawn from a study of OX40 agonist ivuxolimab in advanced cancers. Background on the study: Under the entry rules, prior anti-PD-1, anti-PD-L1 or anti-CTLA-4 therapy was allowed, and roughly 39% had some.

On this clone: Its antigen is not identified.

Baseline, cycle 4 day 1, and cycle 7 day 1 were the blood sampling points. Findings and limits, study-wide: At 0.1 to 3.0 mg/kg and by week 6, clonal expansion occurred in CD4+ and CD8+ blood T cells.

Clones were read by immunoSEQ multiplex PCR, and TCRdb kept only the in-frame ones, dropping some. The table lists more than 80,000 clones, 85% to 90% of them singletons. Looked up from germline, CDR1 is ENHRY and CDR2 is SYGVKD. CDR3 length equals 12 residues. V lost 4 bases to trimming and J lost 4 bases, with 7 bases between them. The receptor's source is an adult with an advanced solid tumor such as melanoma, head and neck, liver or kidney cancer. The chain recombines TRBV10-3 with TRBJ1-1; D is ambiguous. Sequences were derived from CD4+ or CD8+ T cells sorted from blood, sampled in a trial of the OX40 agonist ivuxolimab. The CDR3 DNA sequence: TGTGCCATCAGTGTGATGGGCACTGAAGCTTTCTTT. Protein product: CAISVMGTEAFF.